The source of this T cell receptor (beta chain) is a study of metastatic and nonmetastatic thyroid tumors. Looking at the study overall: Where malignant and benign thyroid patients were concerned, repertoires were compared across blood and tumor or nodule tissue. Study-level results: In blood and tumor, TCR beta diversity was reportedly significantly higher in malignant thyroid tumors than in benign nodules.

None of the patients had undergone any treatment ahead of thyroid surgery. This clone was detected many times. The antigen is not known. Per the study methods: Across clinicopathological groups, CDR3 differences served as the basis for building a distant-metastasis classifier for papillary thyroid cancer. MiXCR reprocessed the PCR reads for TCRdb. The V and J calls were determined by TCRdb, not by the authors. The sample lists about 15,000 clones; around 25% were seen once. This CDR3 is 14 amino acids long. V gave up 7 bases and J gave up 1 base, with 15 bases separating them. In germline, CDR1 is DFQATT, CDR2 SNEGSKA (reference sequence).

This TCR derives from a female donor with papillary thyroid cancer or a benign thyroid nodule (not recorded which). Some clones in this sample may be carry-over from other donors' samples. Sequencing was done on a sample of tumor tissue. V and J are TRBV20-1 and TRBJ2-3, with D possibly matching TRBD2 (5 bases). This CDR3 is CSVVAGGGTDTQYF. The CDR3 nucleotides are TGCAGTGTAGTGGCGGGCGGAGGCACAGATACGCAGTATTTT.